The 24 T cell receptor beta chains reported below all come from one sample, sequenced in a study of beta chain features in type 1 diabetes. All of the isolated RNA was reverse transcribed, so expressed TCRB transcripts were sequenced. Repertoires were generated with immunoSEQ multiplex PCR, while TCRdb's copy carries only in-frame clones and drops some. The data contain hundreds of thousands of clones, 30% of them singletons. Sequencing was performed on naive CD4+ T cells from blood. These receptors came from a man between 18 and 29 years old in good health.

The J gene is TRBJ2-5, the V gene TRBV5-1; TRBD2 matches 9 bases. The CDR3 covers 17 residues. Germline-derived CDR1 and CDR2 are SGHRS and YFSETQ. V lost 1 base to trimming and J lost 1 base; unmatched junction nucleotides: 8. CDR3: CASSLPLSGSGQETQYF. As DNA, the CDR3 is TGCGCCAGCAGCTTGCCCCTTAGCGGGAGCGGCCAAGAGACCCAGTACTTC.

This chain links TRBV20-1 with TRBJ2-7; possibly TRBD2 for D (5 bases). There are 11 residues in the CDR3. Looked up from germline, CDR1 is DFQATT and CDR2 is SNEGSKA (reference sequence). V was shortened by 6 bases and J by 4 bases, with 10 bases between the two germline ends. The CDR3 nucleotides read TGCAGTGCGGAGGCTAGGTACGAGCAGTACTTC. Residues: CSAEARYEQYF.

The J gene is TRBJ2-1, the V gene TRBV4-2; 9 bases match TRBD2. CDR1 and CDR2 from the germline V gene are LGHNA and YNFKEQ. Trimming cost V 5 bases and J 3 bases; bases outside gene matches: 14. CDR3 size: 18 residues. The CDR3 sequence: CASSIRSFSGGGYNEQFF. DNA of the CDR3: TGTGCCAGCAGCATAAGGTCCTTTAGCGGGGGCGGCTACAATGAGCAGTTCTTC.

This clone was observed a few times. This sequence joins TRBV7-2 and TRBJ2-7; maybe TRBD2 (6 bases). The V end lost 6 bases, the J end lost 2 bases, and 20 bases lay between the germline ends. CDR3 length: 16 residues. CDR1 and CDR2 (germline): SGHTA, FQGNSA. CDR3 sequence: CASSPGLGLPTYEQYF. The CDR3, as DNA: TGTGCCAGCAGTCCAGGACTGGGACTCCCTACCTACGAGCAGTACTTC. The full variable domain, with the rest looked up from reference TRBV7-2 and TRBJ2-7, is GAGVSQSPSNKVTEKGKDVELRCDPISGHTALYWYRQSLGQGLEFLIYFQGNSAPDKSGLPSDRFSAERTGGSVSTLTIQRTQQEDSAVYLCASSPGLGLPTYEQYFGPGTRLTVT.

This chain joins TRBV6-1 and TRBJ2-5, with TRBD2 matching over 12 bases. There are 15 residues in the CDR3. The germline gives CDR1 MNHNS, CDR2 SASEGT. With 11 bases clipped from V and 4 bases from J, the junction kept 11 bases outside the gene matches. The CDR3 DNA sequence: TGTGCCGGCAAACTAGCGGGAGGAATTCGAGAGACCCAGTACTTC. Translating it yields CAGKLAGGIRETQYF.

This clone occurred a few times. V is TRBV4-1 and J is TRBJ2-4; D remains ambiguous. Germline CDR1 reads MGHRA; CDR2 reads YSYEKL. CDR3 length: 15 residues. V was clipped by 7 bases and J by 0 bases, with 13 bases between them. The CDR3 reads CASTPGALAKNIQYF. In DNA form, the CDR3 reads TGCGCCAGCACCCCCGGAGCGCTAGCCAAAAACATTCAGTACTTC.

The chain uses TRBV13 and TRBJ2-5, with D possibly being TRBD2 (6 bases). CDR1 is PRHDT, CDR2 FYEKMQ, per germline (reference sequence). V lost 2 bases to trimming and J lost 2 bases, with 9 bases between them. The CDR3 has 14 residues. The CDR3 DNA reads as TGTGCCAGCAGCTTACGGAGGGTTCAAGAGACCCAGTACTTC. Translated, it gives CASSLRRVQETQYF.

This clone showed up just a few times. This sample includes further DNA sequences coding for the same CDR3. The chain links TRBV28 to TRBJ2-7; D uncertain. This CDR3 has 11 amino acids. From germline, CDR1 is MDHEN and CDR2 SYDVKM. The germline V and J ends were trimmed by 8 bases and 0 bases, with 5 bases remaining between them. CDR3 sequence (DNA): TGTGCCAGCCGGAGCTCCTACGAGCAGTACTTC. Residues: CASRSSYEQYF.

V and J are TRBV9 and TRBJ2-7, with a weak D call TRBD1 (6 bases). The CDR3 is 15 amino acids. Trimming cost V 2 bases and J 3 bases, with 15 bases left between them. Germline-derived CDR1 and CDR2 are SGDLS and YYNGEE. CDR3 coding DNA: TGTGCCAGCAGCGTTGAGGACAGAAACTACTACGAGCAGTACTTC. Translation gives CASSVEDRNYYEQYF.

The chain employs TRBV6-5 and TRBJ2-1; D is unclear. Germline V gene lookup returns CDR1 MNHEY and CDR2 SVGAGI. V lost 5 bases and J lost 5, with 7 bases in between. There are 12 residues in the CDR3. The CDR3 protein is CASSRLNNEQFF. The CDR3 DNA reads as TGTGCCAGCAGTCGGCTGAACAATGAGCAGTTCTTC.

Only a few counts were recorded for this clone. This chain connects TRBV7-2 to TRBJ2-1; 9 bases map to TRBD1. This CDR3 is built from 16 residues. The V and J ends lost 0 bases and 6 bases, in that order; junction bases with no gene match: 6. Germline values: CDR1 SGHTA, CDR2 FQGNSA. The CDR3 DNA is TGTGCCAGCAGCTTAGCGTCCGGGACAGGGTCCAATGAGCAGTTCTTC. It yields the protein CASSLASGTGSNEQFF.

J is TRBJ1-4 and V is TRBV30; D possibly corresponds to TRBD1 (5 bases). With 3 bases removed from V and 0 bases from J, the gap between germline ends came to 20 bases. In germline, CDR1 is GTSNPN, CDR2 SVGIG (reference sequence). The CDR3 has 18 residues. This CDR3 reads CAWSPWDGIKATNEKLFF. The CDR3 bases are TGTGCCTGGAGCCCCTGGGACGGAATCAAGGCAACTAATGAAAAACTGTTTTTT.

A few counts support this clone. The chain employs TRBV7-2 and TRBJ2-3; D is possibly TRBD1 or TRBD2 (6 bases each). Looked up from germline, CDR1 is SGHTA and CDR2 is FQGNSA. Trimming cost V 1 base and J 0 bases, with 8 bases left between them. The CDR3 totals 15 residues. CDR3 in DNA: TGTGCCAGCAGCTTAGACGGGGGCAGCACAGATACGCAGTATTTT. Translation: CASSLDGGSTDTQYF.

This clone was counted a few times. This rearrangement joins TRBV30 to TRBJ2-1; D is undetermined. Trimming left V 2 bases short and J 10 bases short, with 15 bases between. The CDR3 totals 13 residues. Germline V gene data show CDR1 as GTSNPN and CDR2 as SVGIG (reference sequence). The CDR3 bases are TGTGCCTGGAGTTCGAGTAGCCCAAGAGAGCAGTTCTTC. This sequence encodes CAWSSSSPREQFF. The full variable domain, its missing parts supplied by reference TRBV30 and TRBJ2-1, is SQTIHQWPATLVQPVGSPLSLECTVEGTSNPNLYWYRQAAGRGLQLLFYSVGIGQISSEVPQNLSASRPQDRQFILSSKKLLLSDSGFYLCAWSSSSPREQFFGPGTRLTVL.

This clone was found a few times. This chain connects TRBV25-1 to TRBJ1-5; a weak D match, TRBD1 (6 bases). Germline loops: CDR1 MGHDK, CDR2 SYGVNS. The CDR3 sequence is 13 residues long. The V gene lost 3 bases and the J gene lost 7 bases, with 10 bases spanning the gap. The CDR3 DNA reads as TGTGCCAGCAGTGATGGGACACTCCAGCCCCAGCATTTT. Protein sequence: CASSDGTLQPQHF.

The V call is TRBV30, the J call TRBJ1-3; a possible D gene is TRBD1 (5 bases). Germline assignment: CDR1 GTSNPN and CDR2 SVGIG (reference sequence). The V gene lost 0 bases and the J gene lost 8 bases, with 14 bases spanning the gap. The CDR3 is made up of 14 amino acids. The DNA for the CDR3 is TGTGCCTGGAGTGTACGCCTGGGGCTGGACACCATATATTTT. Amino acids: CAWSVRLGLDTIYF.

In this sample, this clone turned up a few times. CDR3 in DNA: TGCAGTGCGCAGACTTGGAGTGAGCAGTTCTTC. It translates to CSAQTWSEQFF. The rearrangement links TRBV20-1 to TRBJ2-1; D is unclear. Germline values: CDR1 DFQATT, CDR2 SNEGSKA (reference sequence). The CDR3 sequence is 11 residues long. Trimming stripped 6 bases from V and 9 bases from J, with 12 bases between.

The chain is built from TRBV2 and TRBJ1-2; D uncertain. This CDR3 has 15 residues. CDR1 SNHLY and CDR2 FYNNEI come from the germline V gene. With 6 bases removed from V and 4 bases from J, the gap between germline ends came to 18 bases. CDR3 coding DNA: TGTGCCAGCAGCGATTACAGAGGGTCTGGCTATGGCTACACCTTC. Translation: CASSDYRGSGYGYTF. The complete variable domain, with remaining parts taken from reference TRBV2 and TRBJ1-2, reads EPEVTQTPSHQVTQMGQEVILRCVPISNHLYFYWYRQILGQKVEFLVSFYNNEISEKSEIFDDQFSVERPDGSNFTLKIRSTKLEDSAMYFCASSDYRGSGYGYTFGSGTRLTVV.

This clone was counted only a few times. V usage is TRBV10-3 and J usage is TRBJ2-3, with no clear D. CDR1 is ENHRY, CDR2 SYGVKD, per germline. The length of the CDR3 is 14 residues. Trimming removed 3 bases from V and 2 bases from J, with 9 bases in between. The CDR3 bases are TGTGCCATCAGTGAAGAGGTGAACACAGATACGCAGTATTTT. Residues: CAISEEVNTDTQYF.

The CDR3 DNA reads TGTGCCAGCACGACAGGGAATGAAAAACTGTTTTTT. It codes for CASTTGNEKLFF. The V and J genes are TRBV28 and TRBJ1-4; 7 bases match TRBD1. This CDR3 is 12 amino acids long. V was clipped by 7 bases and J by 5 bases; unmatched bases: 1. The germline gives CDR1 MDHEN, CDR2 SYDVKM.

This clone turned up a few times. In DNA form, the CDR3 reads TGTGCCAGCAGCTCCCGACAGGGGGGCAATGAGCAGTTCTTC. The encoded protein is CASSSRQGGNEQFF. V and J are TRBV7-9 and TRBJ2-1; 9 bases fit TRBD1. CDR1 and CDR2 (germline): SEHNR, FQNEAQ (reference sequence). Losses at the gene ends were 4 bases for V and 6 bases for J; bases not matched to a gene: 4. The CDR3 runs to 14 residues.

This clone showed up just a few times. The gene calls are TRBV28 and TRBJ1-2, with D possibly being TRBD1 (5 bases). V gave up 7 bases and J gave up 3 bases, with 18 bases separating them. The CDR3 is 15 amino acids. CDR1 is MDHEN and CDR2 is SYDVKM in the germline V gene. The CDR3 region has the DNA TGTGCCAGCATCCCCTTAGGGGTAGATGACTATGGCTACACCTTC. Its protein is CASIPLGVDDYGYTF.

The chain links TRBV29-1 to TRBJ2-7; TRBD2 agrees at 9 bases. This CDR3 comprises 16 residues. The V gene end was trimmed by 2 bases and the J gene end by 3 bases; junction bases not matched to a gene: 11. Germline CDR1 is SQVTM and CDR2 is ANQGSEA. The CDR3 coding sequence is TGCAGCGTTGAAATTCCCGCGACTAGCGGTAGCTACGAGCAGTACTTC. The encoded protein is CSVEIPATSGSYEQYF.

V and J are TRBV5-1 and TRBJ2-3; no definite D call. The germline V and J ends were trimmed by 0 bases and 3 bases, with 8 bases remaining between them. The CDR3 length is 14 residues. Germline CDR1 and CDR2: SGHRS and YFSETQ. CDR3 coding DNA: TGCGCCAGCAGCTTGGACGTCGGGACAGATACGCAGTATTTT. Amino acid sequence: CASSLDVGTDTQYF.